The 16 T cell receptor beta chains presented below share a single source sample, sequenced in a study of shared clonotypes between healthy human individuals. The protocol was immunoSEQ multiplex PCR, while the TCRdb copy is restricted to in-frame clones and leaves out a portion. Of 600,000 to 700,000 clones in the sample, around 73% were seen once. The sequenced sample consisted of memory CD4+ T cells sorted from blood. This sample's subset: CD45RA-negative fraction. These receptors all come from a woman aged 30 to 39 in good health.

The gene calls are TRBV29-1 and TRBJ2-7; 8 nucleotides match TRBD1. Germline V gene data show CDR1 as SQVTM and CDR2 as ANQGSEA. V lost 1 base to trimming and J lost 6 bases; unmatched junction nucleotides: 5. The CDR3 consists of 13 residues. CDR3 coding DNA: TGCAGCGTTGAAGGGACAGGGTTAAGCGAGCAGTACTTC. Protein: CSVEGTGLSEQYF.

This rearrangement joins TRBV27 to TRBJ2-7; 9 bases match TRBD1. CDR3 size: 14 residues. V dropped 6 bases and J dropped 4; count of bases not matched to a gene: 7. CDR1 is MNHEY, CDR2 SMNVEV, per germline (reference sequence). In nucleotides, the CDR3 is TGTGCCAGCAGGCGTACAGGGGGCAGATACGAGCAGTACTTC. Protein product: CASRRTGGRYEQYF.

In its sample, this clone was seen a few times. The CDR3 DNA reads as TGTGCCAGCAGCGGGGGACTACTCTACAATGAGCAGTTCTTC. Translated, it gives CASSGGLLYNEQFF. V and J are TRBV5-4 and TRBJ2-1; 7 bases are shared with TRBD2. CDR3 length: 14 residues. Germline V gene data show CDR1 as SGHNT and CDR2 as YYREEE (reference sequence). V was clipped by 4 bases and J by 3 bases; unmatched bases: 4.

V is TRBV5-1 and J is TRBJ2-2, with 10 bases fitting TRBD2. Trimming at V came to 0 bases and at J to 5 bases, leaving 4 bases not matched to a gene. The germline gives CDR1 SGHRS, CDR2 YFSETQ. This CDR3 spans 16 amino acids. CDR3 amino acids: CASSLEAGGHTGELFF. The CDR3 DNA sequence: TGCGCCAGCAGCTTGGAAGCGGGAGGGCATACCGGGGAGCTGTTTTTT.

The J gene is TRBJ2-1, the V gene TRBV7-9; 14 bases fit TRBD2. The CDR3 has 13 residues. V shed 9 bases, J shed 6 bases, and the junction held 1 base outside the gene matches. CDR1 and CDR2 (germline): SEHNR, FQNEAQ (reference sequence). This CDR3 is CARGTSGSNEQFF. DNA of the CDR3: TGTGCCAGAGGGACTAGCGGGAGCAATGAGCAGTTCTTC.

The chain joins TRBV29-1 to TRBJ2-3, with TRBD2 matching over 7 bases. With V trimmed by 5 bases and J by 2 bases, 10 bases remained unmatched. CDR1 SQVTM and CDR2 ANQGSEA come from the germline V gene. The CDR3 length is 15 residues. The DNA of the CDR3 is TGCAGCGTTAAAAAGCTAGCGGAAAACACAGATACGCAGTATTTT. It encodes CSVKKLAENTDTQYF.

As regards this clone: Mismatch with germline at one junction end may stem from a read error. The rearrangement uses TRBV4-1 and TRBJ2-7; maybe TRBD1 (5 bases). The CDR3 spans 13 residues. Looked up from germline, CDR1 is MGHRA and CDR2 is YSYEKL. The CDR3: CASSTHRQPHDRF. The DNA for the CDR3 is TGCGCCAGCAGCACCCACCGGCAACCCCACGACAGATTC.

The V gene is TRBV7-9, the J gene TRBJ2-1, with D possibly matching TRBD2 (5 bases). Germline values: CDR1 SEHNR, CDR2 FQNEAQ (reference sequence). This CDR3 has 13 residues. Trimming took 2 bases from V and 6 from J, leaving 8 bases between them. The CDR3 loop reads CASSLTRVNEQFF. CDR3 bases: TGTGCCAGCAGCTTAACTAGGGTCAATGAGCAGTTCTTC.

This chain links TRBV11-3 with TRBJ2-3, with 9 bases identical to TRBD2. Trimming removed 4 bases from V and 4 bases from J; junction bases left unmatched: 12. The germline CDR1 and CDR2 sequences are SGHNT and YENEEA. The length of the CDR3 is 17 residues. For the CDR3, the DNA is TGTGCCAGCAGCTCAGGGAGGCGGGAGGGCCTCGCAGATACGCAGTATTTT. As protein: CASSSGRREGLADTQYF.

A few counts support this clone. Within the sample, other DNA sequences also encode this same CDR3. Here the CDR3 DNA reads TGTGCCAGCAGTCCTCACTACGAGCAGTACTTC. Protein product: CASSPHYEQYF. The J gene is TRBJ2-7, the V gene TRBV6-1; D is unresolved. The CDR3 length is 11 residues. CDR1 and CDR2 from the germline V gene are MNHNS and SASEGT. The V gene lost 5 bases and the J gene lost 3 bases, with 5 bases spanning the gap.

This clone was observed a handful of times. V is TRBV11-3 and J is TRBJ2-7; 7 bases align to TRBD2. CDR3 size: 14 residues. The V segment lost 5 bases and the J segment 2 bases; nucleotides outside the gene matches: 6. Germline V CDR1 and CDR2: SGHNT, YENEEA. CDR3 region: CASSTSGTTYEQYF. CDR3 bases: TGTGCCAGCAGCACATCCGGGACTACCTACGAGCAGTACTTC.

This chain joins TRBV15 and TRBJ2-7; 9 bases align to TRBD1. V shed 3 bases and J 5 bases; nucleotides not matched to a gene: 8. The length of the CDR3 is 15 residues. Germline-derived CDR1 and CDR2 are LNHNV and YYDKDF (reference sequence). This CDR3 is CATSSKGQGWDEQYF. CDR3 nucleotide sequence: TGTGCCACCAGCAGTAAGGGACAGGGTTGGGACGAGCAGTACTTC.

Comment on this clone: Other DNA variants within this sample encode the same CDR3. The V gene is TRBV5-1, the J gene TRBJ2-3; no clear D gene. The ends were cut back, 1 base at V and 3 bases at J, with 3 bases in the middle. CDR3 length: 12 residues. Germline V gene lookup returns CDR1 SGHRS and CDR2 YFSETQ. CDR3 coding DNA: TGCGCCAGCAGCTTGAATACAGATACGCAGTATTTT. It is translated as CASSLNTDTQYF.

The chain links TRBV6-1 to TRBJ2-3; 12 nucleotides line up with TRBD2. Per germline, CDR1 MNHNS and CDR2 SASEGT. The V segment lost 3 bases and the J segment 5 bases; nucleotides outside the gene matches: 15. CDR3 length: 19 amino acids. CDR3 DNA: TGTGCCAGCAGTGATAAGTCAGGGAGGCTAGCGGGAGGGCGAGATACGCAGTATTTT. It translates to CASSDKSGRLAGGRDTQYF.

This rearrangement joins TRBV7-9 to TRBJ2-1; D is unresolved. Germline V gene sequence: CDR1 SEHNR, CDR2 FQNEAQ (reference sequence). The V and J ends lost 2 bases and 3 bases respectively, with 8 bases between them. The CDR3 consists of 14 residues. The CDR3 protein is CASSLREFYNEQFF. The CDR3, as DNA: TGTGCCAGCAGCTTAAGGGAATTCTACAATGAGCAGTTCTTC.

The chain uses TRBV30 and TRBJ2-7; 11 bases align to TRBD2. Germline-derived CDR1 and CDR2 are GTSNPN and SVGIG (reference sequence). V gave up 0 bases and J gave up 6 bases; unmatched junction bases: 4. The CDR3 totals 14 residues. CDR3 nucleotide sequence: TGTGCCTGGAGTGTAACTAGCGGGAGTAGCGAGCAGTACTTC. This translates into CAWSVTSGSSEQYF. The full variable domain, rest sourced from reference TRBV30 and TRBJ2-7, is SQTIHQWPATLVQPVGSPLSLECTVEGTSNPNLYWYRQAAGRGLQLLFYSVGIGQISSEVPQNLSASRPQDRQFILSSKKLLLSDSGFYLCAWSVTSGSSEQYFGPGTRLTVT.